Following are 24 T cell receptor beta chains from one sample sequenced in a study of T cell responses to AZD1222 COVID-19 vaccine. Sequenced by immunoSEQ multiplex PCR; TCRdb stores in-frame clones only, minus some. Found here are about 100,000 clones, 85% to 90% of them singletons; the top ten hold approximately 15%. The sample was peripheral blood, taken on day 0 of AZD1222 vaccination. The receptors shown here come from an adult in good health.

The rearrangement uses TRBV5-4 and TRBJ2-2; 7 nucleotides align to TRBD2. This CDR3 spans 16 amino acids. Germline CDR1 reads SGHNT; CDR2 reads YYREEE (reference sequence). V shed 3 bases and J 7 bases; nucleotides not matched to a gene: 12. CDR3 sequence (DNA): TGTGCCAGCAGCTCCTTCGGGGGAGGGAGTAACGGGGAGCTGTTTTTT. Encoded protein: CASSSFGGGSNGELFF.

This chain links TRBV27 with TRBJ1-1; 7 bases are shared with TRBD1. J gave up 1 base and V 1 base, and 3 bases lay outside the gene matches. This CDR3 is built from 15 residues. Germline-derived CDR1 and CDR2 are MNHEY and SMNVEV (reference sequence). The CDR3 region has the DNA TGTGCCAGCAGTTTATTCGGACAGGAGAACACTGAAGCTTTCTTT. It yields the protein CASSLFGQENTEAFF.

The chain recombines TRBV5-4 with TRBJ2-1; D is perhaps TRBD1 or TRBD2 (5 bases each). CDR3 length: 16 residues. Germline CDR1 and CDR2: SGHNT and YYREEE (reference sequence). The germline V and J ends were trimmed by 4 bases and 3 bases, with 17 bases remaining between them. CDR3 sequence reads: CASSGTWASSYNEQFF. CDR3 coding DNA: TGTGCCAGCAGCGGGACGTGGGCTAGCAGCTACAATGAGCAGTTCTTC.

The chain combines TRBV9 with TRBJ2-5; D may correspond to TRBD1 or TRBD2 (5 bases each). Trimming took off 0 bases at V and 4 bases at J, with 7 bases between the two ends. The CDR3 consists of 13 residues. The germline V gene encodes CDR1 SGDLS and CDR2 YYNGEE. The CDR3 reads CASSVVGGETQYF. In DNA, the CDR3 is TGTGCCAGCAGCGTAGTTGGGGGAGAGACCCAGTACTTC.

The gene calls are TRBV6-1 and TRBJ2-5; D uncertain. V dropped 0 bases and J dropped 10 bases, with 18 bases sitting between them. Germline CDR1 MNHNS, CDR2 SASEGT. The CDR3 consists of 15 residues. This chain's CDR3 is CASSEALSARVFQYF. Here the CDR3 DNA reads TGTGCCAGCAGTGAAGCGTTGTCAGCCCGTGTCTTCCAGTACTTC.

This clone was seen many times. The J gene is TRBJ2-1, the V gene TRBV6-5; 11 nucleotides match TRBD2. The junction had 4 bases not matched to a gene; V was cut back by 8 bases and J by 4 bases. Per germline, CDR1 MNHEY and CDR2 SVGAGI. CDR3 length: 14 residues. CDR3 bases: TGTGCCAGCCTAAGACTAGCGGGGTACAATGAGCAGTTCTTC. It is translated as CASLRLAGYNEQFF.

The J gene is TRBJ2-1, the V gene TRBV2, with 7 bases lining up with TRBD2. V shed 7 bases, J shed 7 bases, and the junction held 10 bases outside the gene matches. Germline CDR1 reads SNHLY; CDR2 reads FYNNEI. The CDR3 length is 14 residues. In DNA, the CDR3 is TGTGCCAGCAAAAGGGACGGGAGGAAAAATGAGCAGTTCTTC. Translation: CASKRDGRKNEQFF.

The genes are TRBV7-9 and TRBJ2-1; weak D call: TRBD2 (6 bases). CDR1 is SEHNR and CDR2 is FQNEAQ in the germline V gene (reference sequence). This CDR3 is built from 15 residues. Trimming took 4 bases from V and 0 from J, leaving 10 bases between them. CDR3 DNA: TGTGCCAGCAGCTCCGGAGGGAGCTCCTACAATGAGCAGTTCTTC. Translating it yields CASSSGGSSYNEQFF.

The chain has TRBV29-1 and TRBJ1-5, with D possibly being TRBD1 (5 bases). CDR1 and CDR2 from the germline V gene are SQVTM and ANQGSEA. The CDR3 runs to 11 residues. Between the trimmed V and J ends, which lost 6 bases and 11 bases, there was a span of 14 bases. The CDR3 DNA is TGCAGCGTGCGGATCCAGGGTGCCCAGCATTTT. This gives the protein CSVRIQGAQHF.

The genes are TRBV18 and TRBJ1-6, with no clear D. The CDR3 length is 12 residues. V was cut by 2 bases and J by 8 bases, with 4 bases left in between. Per the germline V gene, CDR1 is KGHSH and CDR2 is LQKENI. The CDR3 sequence: CASSPGDSPLHF. The CDR3 DNA is TGTGCCAGCTCACCAGGGGATTCACCCCTCCACTTT.

The chain recombines TRBV3-1 (or the pseudogene TRBV3-2) with TRBJ2-1, with unresolved D. Germline-derived CDR1 and CDR2 are LGHDT and YNNKEL (reference sequence). V was cut by 4 bases and J by 9 bases, with 19 bases left in between. CDR3 length: 15 amino acids. The CDR3 DNA follows: TGTGCCAGCAGCCCGAGGATCAACATGGGTGGTGAGCAGTTCTTC. Protein sequence: CASSPRINMGGEQFF.

This clone was seen ten or more times. The CDR3 sequence is CASSQDYRDRGVHGYTF. The CDR3 DNA is TGCGCCAGCAGCCAAGATTATCGGGACAGGGGTGTACATGGCTACACCTTC. This rearrangement joins TRBV4-1 to TRBJ1-2, with TRBD1 identical over 10 bases. The CDR3 has 17 amino acids. From germline, CDR1 is MGHRA and CDR2 YSYEKL. J gave up 6 bases and V 0 bases, and 10 bases lay outside the gene matches.

This clone was counted a few times. The V and J genes are TRBV10-3 and TRBJ2-7; D is possibly TRBD2 (5 bases). Germline assignment: CDR1 ENHRY and CDR2 SYGVKD. Trimming cost V 6 bases and J 3 bases, with 12 bases left between them. This CDR3 spans 13 amino acids. The CDR3 sequence: CAISSGSYYEQYF. DNA of the CDR3: TGTGCCATCAGCTCGGGATCCTACTACGAGCAGTACTTC.

In this sample, this clone turned up once. This rearrangement joins TRBV6-5 to TRBJ2-2, with 9 bases aligning to TRBD1. V dropped 6 bases and J dropped 0; count of bases not matched to a gene: 2. This CDR3 region has 15 residues. Looked up from germline, CDR1 is MNHEY and CDR2 is SVGAGI. CDR3 DNA sequence: TGTGCCAGCAGCAGGACAGGGGCGAACACCGGGGAGCTGTTTTTT. Its translation is CASSRTGANTGELFF.

This clone was picked up one time. This sequence joins TRBV6-5 and TRBJ2-1; 8 bases are a match to TRBD2. With 2 bases clipped from V and 3 bases from J, the junction kept 3 bases outside the gene matches. Germline V gene data show CDR1 as MNHEY and CDR2 as SVGAGI. This CDR3 region has 15 residues. The CDR3 bases are TGTGCCAGCAGTTACCTGAGCGGGGGCTACAATGAGCAGTTCTTC. Amino acids: CASSYLSGGYNEQFF.

The rearrangement links TRBV5-1 to TRBJ1-6, with D possibly being TRBD1 (6 bases). With 6 bases removed from V and 3 bases from J, the gap between germline ends came to 13 bases. The CDR3 extends over 15 amino acids. Germline CDR1 is SGHRS and CDR2 is YFSETQ. The CDR3 sequence is CASTPGQIYNSPLHF. Written as DNA, the CDR3 is TGCGCCAGCACCCCGGGACAAATCTATAATTCACCCCTCCACTTT.

The chain combines TRBV10-3 with TRBJ1-5, with D unresolved. This CDR3 contains 13 residues. With 6 bases removed from V and 4 bases from J, the gap between germline ends came to 10 bases. CDR1 is ENHRY and CDR2 is SYGVKD in the germline V gene. The CDR3 protein is CAISEVENQPQHF. The CDR3 DNA reads TGTGCCATCAGCGAGGTGGAAAATCAGCCCCAGCATTTT.

The V call is TRBV5-4, the J call TRBJ2-5; D could derive from TRBD1 or TRBD2 (5 bases each). With 1 base removed from V and 1 base from J, the gap between germline ends came to 8 bases. CDR1 and CDR2 (germline): SGHNT, YYREEE (reference sequence). CDR3 length equals 14 residues. Here the CDR3 reads CASSLYGGQETQYF. The DNA of the CDR3 is TGTGCCAGCAGCTTGTATGGGGGCCAAGAGACCCAGTACTTC.

This rearrangement joins TRBV5-4 to TRBJ2-1; TRBD2 agrees at 10 bases. V lost 5 bases and J lost 2; bases outside the gene matches: 7. Germline CDR1 SGHNT, CDR2 YYREEE (reference sequence). The CDR3 has 16 residues. CDR3 loop: CASRAGLAEPYNEQFF. Here the CDR3 DNA reads TGTGCCAGCAGGGCTGGACTAGCGGAACCCTACAATGAGCAGTTCTTC.

The chain uses TRBV27 and TRBJ1-2; TRBD1 agrees at 7 bases. Trimming took 0 bases from V and 13 from J; bases not matched to a gene: 11. The CDR3 extends over 14 amino acids. Germline CDR1 MNHEY, CDR2 SMNVEV (reference sequence). CDR3 in amino acids: CASSLSTRGPTLTF. DNA for the CDR3: TGTGCCAGCAGTTTATCGACAAGGGGGCCCACCCTCACCTTC.

The CDR3 bases are TGTGCCAGCAGCAGAACCGGCCGGGGTGTAACAGATACGCAGTATTTT. It translates to CASSRTGRGVTDTQYF. This chain uses TRBV5-4 with TRBJ2-3; possibly TRBD2 for D (5 bases). The CDR3 length is 16 residues. Trimming left V 4 bases short and J 3 bases short, with 18 bases between. Germline assignment: CDR1 SGHNT and CDR2 YYREEE (reference sequence).

The chain employs TRBV29-1 and TRBJ2-2, with D uncertain. The CDR3 is 14 amino acids. The V end lost 1 base, the J end lost 2 bases, and 8 bases lay between the germline ends. From germline, CDR1 is SQVTM and CDR2 ANQGSEA. CDR3 bases: TGCAGCGTTGAAGGCCCGACTAACACCGGGGAGCTGTTTTTT. It is translated as CSVEGPTNTGELFF.

The sample holds one count of this clone. The chain employs TRBV5-1 and TRBJ2-7, with D unclear. CDR3 length equals 14 residues. Trimming took 2 bases from V and 0 from J, leaving 9 bases between them. Looked up from germline, CDR1 is SGHRS and CDR2 is YFSETQ. The CDR3: CASSFDAVSYEQYF. The CDR3 DNA is TGCGCCAGCAGCTTTGATGCGGTCTCCTACGAGCAGTACTTC.

This clone was found a few times. The V and J genes are TRBV6-5 and TRBJ2-2; D is undetermined. CDR1 MNHEY and CDR2 SVGAGI come from the germline V gene. V dropped 10 bases and J dropped 6 bases, with 6 bases sitting between them. The CDR3 loop spans 10 amino acids. The CDR3 sequence is CATRPGELFF. The CDR3, as DNA: TGTGCCACCCGGCCCGGGGAGCTGTTTTTT.